The clone carrying this TCR beta chain occurred once. The data were taken from a study of blood T cell repertoires in COVID-19. Whole-study context: Sites across the United States, Italy and Spain contributed samples from acute and convalescent COVID-19. Sources were T cells, B-cell-depleted T cells, or PBMCs; the material itself was cDNA or gDNA.

In the source study's methods: Amplification of reference gene primers was used by the study to estimate nucleated cell counts. The protocol was immunoSEQ multiplex PCR, while the TCRdb copy is restricted to in-frame clones and leaves out a portion. Clone size and V and J calls were adopted from that table, with D and trimming inferred from the DNA. In the table there are about 370,000 clones, more than 75% of which are singletons. Those enrolled in Seattle joined during active infection and were followed longitudinally afterward. Per the germline V gene, CDR1 is LNHNV and CDR2 is YYDKDF (reference sequence). With V trimmed by 3 bases and J by 1 base, 6 bases remained unmatched. This CDR3 contains 16 residues.

The sequenced material came from peripheral blood. The TCR originated in a woman in her thirties with COVID-19, enrolled during active disease. The V gene is TRBV15, the J gene TRBJ2-1, with TRBD1 identical over 7 bases. The CDR3 reads CATSRITGVSYNEQFF. The CDR3 DNA follows: TGTGCCACCAGCAGGATAACAGGGGTATCCTACAATGAGCAGTTCTTC.